Listed below are T cell receptor beta chains from one sample, sequenced in a study of blood T cell repertoires in COVID-19. TCRdb's copy holds only in-frame clones and misses some; the assay was immunoSEQ multiplex PCR. The repertoire consists of approximately 280,000 clones, with approximately 85% occurring once and the leading ten covering 4% to 6%. Sequencing used peripheral blood. The receptor set was obtained from a man aged 50 to 60 with active or convalescent COVID-19. Each CDR3 is given with its conserved first and last residue. Each record gives: CDR3 length, J gene, V gene, CDR3 protein.

15	TRBJ2-1	TRBV6-2/TRBV6-3	CASTPVGARLGEQFF
16	TRBJ2-5	TRBV7-9	CASSLSLGGGVETQYF
15	TRBJ1-5	TRBV2	CASSVGLLGAQPQHF
19	TRBJ2-5	TRBV14	CASSQSPFMGQGRQETQYF
13	TRBJ1-1	TRBV5-1	CASSPQGFAEAFF
16	TRBJ2-5	TRBV11-3	CASSLISGRVQETQYF
15	TRBJ2-1	TRBV28	CASSWSGSLYNEQFF
16	TRBJ2-2	TRBV7-9	CASSSRQGANTGELFF
14	TRBJ1-2	TRBV19	CASSNTIARRGYTF
16	TRBJ2-7	TRBV28	CASTQGGELAGLEQYF
11	TRBJ1-2	TRBV12-3/TRBV12-4	CASRLTSLLVF
12	TRBJ2-7	TRBV5-4	CASSGDIYEQYF
15	TRBJ2-3	TRBV18	CASSPSGTSGDTQYF
15	TRBJ2-1	TRBV6-6	CASRPLTGSYNEQFF
13	TRBJ1-1	TRBV6-6	CAPKDRPNTEAFF
15	TRBJ1-4	TRBV7-2	CASSLAGTGNEKLFF
12	TRBJ2-3	TRBV7-9	CASRAGSQQQYF
15	TRBJ2-5	TRBV7-7	CASSTGRTSLETQYF
14	TRBJ2-7	TRBV4-1	CASSLPGQGDEQYF
18	TRBJ2-1	TRBV5-1	CASRGAAPQKSSYNEQFF
11	TRBJ1-2	TRBV21-1	CASSKEGGYTF
11	TRBJ2-2	TRBV24-1	CATSAGERLFF
11	TRBJ1-2	TRBV20-1	CSASPGYGYTF
15	TRBJ2-5	TRBV5-5	CASSLLPSIQETQYF
15	TRBJ1-4	TRBV5-1	CASSLTGDTNEKLFF
14	TRBJ1-1	TRBV29-1	CSARPGGVNTEAFF
16	TRBJ2-7	TRBV3-1/TRBV3-2	CASSQGMRQGVDEQYF
16	TRBJ2-1	TRBV5-1	CASSPGGLARLGEQFF
14	TRBJ2-1	TRBV2	CASSFGSSYNEQFF
14	TRBJ2-5	TRBV14	CASSPHGQGITQYF
15	TRBJ2-3	TRBV15	CATRLAGLRIDTQYF
13	TRBJ1-1	TRBV9	CASSVEPGTEAFF
15	TRBJ1-2	TRBV6-5	CASSYGQGGGYGYTF
14	TRBJ1-1	TRBV27	CASTDGAGNTEAFF
14	TRBJ1-5	TRBV2	CASQTGQGNQPQHF
17	TRBJ2-7	TRBV5-1	CAGRKVPRDRVEYEQYF
16	TRBJ2-2	TRBV2	CASSVPGTGPPGELFF
19	TRBJ2-1	TRBV12-5	CASGPRSRGLGGTYNEQFF
16	TRBJ1-1	TRBV5-4	CASSPAGAALNTEAFF
15	TRBJ1-2	TRBV5-4	CASSLPQGGGYGYTF
14	TRBJ1-5	TRBV2	CASEGTGGGQPQHF
13	TRBJ1-1	TRBV18	CASSLRQNTEAFF
13	TRBJ1-2	TRBV7-8	CASSLGGAYGYTF
16	TRBJ2-1	TRBV18	CASSPGLAGTYNEQFF
14	TRBJ2-7	TRBV6-5	CASSLTGNSYEQYF
15	TRBJ2-1	TRBV18	CASSRSVLTYNEQFF
14	TRBJ1-5	TRBV10-3	CAISAAEGNQPQHF
18	TRBJ2-5	TRBV27	CASSLEGTSGRAPETQYF
16	TRBJ2-3	TRBV5-4	CASSTTSGRVTDTQYF
11	TRBJ2-1	TRBV12-3/TRBV12-4	CASRSGNEQFF
18	TRBJ1-3	TRBV7-9	CASSPPGQGVGSGNTIYF
13	TRBJ2-1	TRBV5-1	CASSLELYNEQFF
14	TRBJ2-7	TRBV10-3	CAISEGAGKYEQYF
14	TRBJ2-1	TRBV19	CASSITGSRDEQFF
14	TRBJ1-3	TRBV6-2/TRBV6-3	CASSYDGRGDTIYF
15	TRBJ2-5	TRBV6-5	CASSLQAGAQETQYF
14	TRBJ2-7	TRBV7-2	CASSQRTSYYEQYF
17	TRBJ1-1	TRBV11-2	CASSTIDRARMNTEAFF
15	TRBJ2-1	TRBV14	CASSPDRGVVNEQFF
12	TRBJ2-7	TRBV18	CASSQDKYEQYF